The 32 T cell receptor beta chains presented below share a single source sample, sequenced in a study of response to subunit inactivated influenza vaccine. MiXCR, applied by TCRdb to the RT-PCR reads, yields one record per CDR3 protein. The table includes about 530,000 distinct CDR3 sequences, around 11% detected once. The sample in question was PBMCs from blood, obtained on the day of vaccination. The receptors originated from a man aged 45-65 years who received an inactivated influenza vaccine.

The CDR3 protein is CAIKVSIMNTEAFF. The CDR3 bases are TGTGCCATCAAAGTCTCGATTATGAACACTGAAGCTTTCTTT. The chain employs TRBV10-3 and TRBJ1-1; the D is unclear. V was shortened by 7 bases and J by 0 bases, with 12 bases between the two germline ends. The CDR3 sequence is 14 residues long. Germline-derived CDR1 and CDR2 are ENHRY and SYGVKD.

The chain joins TRBV15 to TRBJ2-1, with TRBD1 matching 7 bases. Germline V gene data show CDR1 as LNHNV and CDR2 as YYDKDF (reference sequence). This CDR3 has 16 residues. V shed 1 base and J 6 bases; nucleotides not matched to a gene: 9. The CDR3 DNA reads as TGTGCCACCAGCAGAGGAAAACAGGGGCTCACCAATGAGCAGTTCTTC. The encoded protein is CATSRGKQGLTNEQFF.

This clonotype was seen more than once but under ten times. The chain is built from TRBV7-2 and TRBJ2-2; 8 nucleotides agree with TRBD1. Trimming at V came to 1 base and at J to 1 base, leaving 5 bases not matched to a gene. The germline CDR1 and CDR2 sequences are SGHTA and FQGNSA. The CDR3 sequence is 17 residues long. The DNA of the CDR3 is TGTGCCAGCAGCTTAGGGACAGGGCCAATGAACACCGGGGAGCTGTTTTTT. This encodes CASSLGTGPMNTGELFF.

A few counts support this clonotype. The chain recombines TRBV29-1 with TRBJ2-3; 8 positions agree with TRBD2. The CDR3 extends over 14 amino acids. Per the germline V gene, CDR1 is SQVTM and CDR2 is ANQGSEA. With 6 bases clipped from V and 3 bases from J, the junction kept 8 bases outside the gene matches. CDR3 residues: CSVREAGVTDTQYF. In DNA form, the CDR3 reads TGCAGCGTGAGAGAAGCGGGAGTTACAGATACGCAGTATTTT.

In this sample, this clonotype turned up a few times. This chain joins TRBV19 and TRBJ1-2, with unresolved D. Trimming took off 5 bases at V and 4 bases at J, with 8 bases between the two ends. The germline V gene has CDR1 LNHDA and CDR2 SQIVND (reference sequence). The CDR3 extends over 12 amino acids. In nucleotides, the CDR3 is TGTGCCAGTAGTGTTCACAGCTATGGCTACACCTTC. Translating it yields CASSVHSYGYTF.

The chain uses TRBV5-1 and TRBJ2-3; D not certain. From germline, CDR1 is SGHRS and CDR2 YFSETQ. The CDR3 is 14 residues long. Deletions cut 3 bases from V and 6 bases from J, with 14 bases between. The CDR3 region is CASSYYGLRDTQYF. The DNA for the CDR3 is TGCGCCAGCAGCTACTACGGCCTCCGGGATACGCAGTATTTT.

As to this clonotype: An end of the junction differs from the germline gene, which may be a read error. V is TRBV15 and J is TRBJ1-1; D remains unclear. Per germline, CDR1 LNHNV and CDR2 YYDKDF (reference sequence). The CDR3 spans 16 residues. CDR3 nucleotide sequence: TGTTCCACCAGCAGAGGGTATGTAGGAGAGGACACTGAAGCTTTCTTT. This encodes CSTSRGYVGEDTEAFF.

This clonotype was counted only a few times. V usage is TRBV6-5 and J usage is TRBJ1-3; D is undetermined. This CDR3 has 15 amino acids. Trimming removed 0 bases at V and 4 bases at J, with 10 bases between. CDR1 is MNHEY, CDR2 SVGAGI, per germline. As DNA, the CDR3 is TGTGCCAGCAGTTACTCTAGGACGGCCGGAAACACCATATATTTT. It encodes CASSYSRTAGNTIYF.

This clonotype has a handful of counts. This chain joins TRBV11-2 and TRBJ2-5; unclear D gene. The germline gives CDR1 SGHAT, CDR2 FQNNGV. Trimming took 3 bases from V and 0 from J, leaving 11 bases between them. This CDR3 is built from 15 residues. This CDR3 reads CASSFLSGYQETQYF. The CDR3 coding sequence is TGTGCCAGCAGCTTTCTATCTGGGTACCAAGAGACCCAGTACTTC.

This clonotype was seen ten or more times. The chain combines TRBV29-1 with TRBJ2-1; 10 bases map to TRBD1. CDR1 and CDR2 from the germline V gene are SQVTM and ANQGSEA. The trim removed 6 bases at V and 5 bases at J, leaving 10 bases unmatched. The CDR3 has 15 residues. CDR3 in DNA: TGCAGCGTCATGAGGGACAGGGGTGGACACAATGAGCAGTTCTTC. Translated: CSVMRDRGGHNEQFF.

V gene TRBV5-6 combines with J gene TRBJ2-5; 7 nucleotides align to TRBD1. V trimming: 3 bases; J trimming: 6 bases; junction bases outside the gene matches: 8. CDR3 length: 14 amino acids. Looked up from germline, CDR1 is SGHDT and CDR2 is YYEEEE. The CDR3 protein is CASSSQGQFKTQYF. CDR3 DNA: TGTGCCAGCAGCTCTCAGGGACAGTTCAAGACCCAGTACTTC. The full variable domain, in which reference TRBV5-6 and TRBJ2-5 provide the parts outside the CDR3, is DAGVTQSPTHLIKTRGQQVTLRCSPKSGHDTVSWYQQALGQGPQFIFQYYEEEERQRGNFPDRFSGHQFPNYSSELNVNALLLGDSALYLCASSSQGQFKTQYFGPGTRLLVL.

The CDR3 bases are TGTGCCAGCAGCTTCCTATTTAAGACAGTTCCGAACACTGAAGCTTTCTTT. Translated: CASSFLFKTVPNTEAFF. The chain carries TRBV7-8 and TRBJ1-1; D is perhaps TRBD1 (5 bases). Germline V gives CDR1 SGHVS, CDR2 FQNEAQ. V gave up 3 bases and J gave up 1 base, with 18 bases separating them. The CDR3 has 17 residues.

The rearrangement joins TRBV12-3 or TRBV12-4 to TRBJ1-2; unclear D gene. CDR3 length: 13 residues. The V gene lost 1 base and the J gene lost 5 bases, with 8 bases spanning the gap. In DNA form, the CDR3 reads TGTGCCAGCAGTTTAGTCTCCCAGTATGGCTACACCTTC. Protein: CASSLVSQYGYTF.

This clonotype came up a few times. The chain uses TRBV5-1 and TRBJ2-3, with TRBD2 matching over 11 bases. With 4 bases clipped from V and 0 bases from J, the junction kept 4 bases outside the gene matches. The CDR3 is 16 amino acids. Per germline, CDR1 SGHRS and CDR2 YFSETQ. This CDR3 reads CASSGTSGPSTDTQYF. In nucleotides, the CDR3 is TGCGCCAGCAGCGGGACTAGCGGCCCTAGCACAGATACGCAGTATTTT.

This chain uses TRBV29-1 with TRBJ2-3, with 9 nucleotides matching TRBD2. V lost 4 bases, J lost 0 bases, and 14 bases stayed unmatched. In germline, CDR1 is SQVTM, CDR2 ANQGSEA. CDR3 size: 18 residues. CDR3 sequence: CSVAESLAGELSTDTQYF. For the CDR3, the DNA is TGCAGCGTTGCGGAGTCTTTAGCGGGAGAGCTTAGCACAGATACGCAGTATTTT.

Only a few counts were recorded for this clonotype. This chain links TRBV3-1 with TRBJ2-3, with D possibly matching TRBD1 (6 bases). Germline V gene data show CDR1 as LGHDT and CDR2 as YNNKEL (reference sequence). The ends were cut back, 3 bases at V and 5 bases at J, with 9 bases in the middle. This CDR3 region has 13 residues. For the CDR3, the DNA is TGTGCCAGCAGCCAGCAGGGGAAAGATACGCAGTATTTT. Translated, it gives CASSQQGKDTQYF.

This clonotype appeared many times. CDR3 nucleotides: TGTGCCAGCAGCGTAGGGCTAGCGGAAGAGACCCAGTACTTC. It encodes CASSVGLAEETQYF. The V gene is TRBV9, the J gene TRBJ2-5, with TRBD2 identical over 7 bases. This CDR3 has 14 amino acids. Germline trimming cut 0 bases from V and 3 bases from J; bases unmatched to any gene: 2. In germline, CDR1 is SGDLS, CDR2 YYNGEE.

Ten or more counts support this clonotype. This chain joins TRBV7-9 and TRBJ2-5; D is unresolved. Trimming took off 6 bases at V and 5 bases at J, with 10 bases between the two ends. The CDR3 loop spans 12 amino acids. Germline V CDR1 and CDR2: SEHNR, FQNEAQ (reference sequence). The CDR3 DNA sequence: TGTGCCAGCAGTCCTCCTGGGGAGACCCAGTACTTC. Protein sequence: CASSPPGETQYF.

This clonotype has just a few counts. V and J are TRBV19 and TRBJ2-7, with TRBD2 identical over 10 bases. From germline, CDR1 is LNHDA and CDR2 SQIVND (reference sequence). Germline trimming cut 9 bases from V and 3 bases from J; bases unmatched to any gene: 11. The CDR3 covers 15 residues. The CDR3 spells CASTTASGSHYEQYF. The CDR3 DNA reads as TGTGCCAGCACCACGGCTAGCGGGAGTCACTACGAGCAGTACTTC.

In its sample, this clonotype was seen a few times. The chain employs TRBV10-3 and TRBJ2-1; D could derive from TRBD1 or TRBD2 (6 bases each). The CDR3 totals 13 residues. Per germline, CDR1 ENHRY and CDR2 SYGVKD. V dropped 2 bases and J dropped 8 bases, with 10 bases sitting between them. The CDR3 region has the DNA TGTGCCATCAGTGAGGGGGGGCCCTATGAGCAGTTCTTC. It encodes CAISEGGPYEQFF.

The J gene is TRBJ2-7, the V gene TRBV28; D not resolved. The V end lost 6 bases, the J end lost 3 bases, and 12 bases lay between the germline ends. This CDR3 contains 13 residues. Per the germline V gene, CDR1 is MDHEN and CDR2 is SYDVKM. Written as DNA, the CDR3 is TGTGCCAGCAGGATACCGGGCAGCTACGAGCAGTACTTC. Translating gives CASRIPGSYEQYF.

This clonotype was counted a few times. This chain connects TRBV3-1 to TRBJ1-6; tentatively, D is TRBD1 (6 bases). Trimming stripped 3 bases from V and 3 bases from J, with 9 bases between. There are 15 residues in the CDR3. CDR1 is LGHDT, CDR2 YNNKEL, per germline (reference sequence). CDR3 bases: TGTGCCAGCAGCCAGAGGGGGTTCTATAATTCACCCCTCCACTTT. Translating it yields CASSQRGFYNSPLHF.

The chain links TRBV21-1 to TRBJ2-7. TRBV21-1 corresponds to a pseudogene. The CDR3 runs to 15 residues. CDR3 sequence reads: CASSKLTDSSYEQYF. The CDR3 DNA reads as TGTGCCAGCAGCAAGCTAACGGACAGCTCCTACGAGCAGTACTTC.

J is TRBJ2-2 and V is TRBV7-9, with D unresolved. Trimming cost V 5 bases and J 6 bases, with 10 bases left between them. Germline assignment: CDR1 SEHNR and CDR2 FQNEAQ (reference sequence). This CDR3 spans 13 amino acids. CDR3 sequence reads: CASSPTQPGELFF. The CDR3 coding sequence is TGTGCCAGCAGCCCCACGCAGCCCGGGGAGCTGTTTTTT.

This clonotype turned up a few times. The genes are TRBV11-2 and TRBJ2-1; TRBD2 agrees at 7 bases. The junction had 11 bases not matched to a gene; V was cut back by 2 bases and J by 7 bases. CDR3 length: 16 amino acids. The germline CDR1 and CDR2 sequences are SGHAT and FQNNGV. The CDR3 DNA is TGTGCCAGCAGCTTATCACGGCGGGGGATATGGAATGAGCAGTTCTTC. This encodes CASSLSRRGIWNEQFF. Supplemented by reference TRBV11-2 and TRBJ2-1, the full variable domain reads EAGVAQSPRYKIIEKRQSVAFWCNPISGHATLYWYQQILGQGPKLLIQFQNNGVVDDSQLPKDRFSAERLKGVDSTLKIQPAKLEDSAVYLCASSLSRRGIWNEQFFGPGTRLTVL.

The chain recombines TRBV12-3 or TRBV12-4 with TRBJ2-1; TRBD1 matches at 7 bases. V was pared by 5 bases and J by 3 bases, with 4 bases of the junction left unmatched. The CDR3 consists of 14 residues. The CDR3 DNA is TGTGCCAGCAGTATTGGACAGGTCTACAATGAGCAGTTCTTC. The encoded protein is CASSIGQVYNEQFF.

V usage is TRBV24-1 and J usage is TRBJ2-2; a weak D match, TRBD1 (6 bases). Trimming left V 7 bases short and J 6 bases short, with 11 bases between. CDR1 and CDR2 (germline): KGHDR, SFDVKD. This CDR3 contains 13 residues. CDR3 bases: TGTGCCACCAGCTCAGGGGACCCCGGGGAGCTGTTTTTT. It yields the protein CATSSGDPGELFF.

This clonotype was seen a handful of times. The rearrangement links TRBV5-1 to TRBJ2-1; TRBD2 matches at 8 bases. The ends lost 3 bases at V and 7 bases at J; junction bases unmatched: 6. The CDR3 loop spans 14 amino acids. Germline CDR1 SGHRS, CDR2 YFSETQ. The CDR3 coding sequence is TGCGCCAGCAGCTCCGGGGGGGCGAGGAATGAGCAGTTCTTC. It specifies CASSSGGARNEQFF.

A few counts support this clonotype. V is TRBV7-2 and J is TRBJ2-3; D ambiguous. Trimming removed 2 bases at V and 6 bases at J, with 12 bases between. The CDR3 covers 14 residues. Germline V gene sequence: CDR1 SGHTA, CDR2 FQGNSA. The CDR3 reads CASSLLGPSDTQYF. The CDR3 DNA follows: TGTGCCAGCAGCTTATTGGGCCCGTCCGATACGCAGTATTTT.

In this sample, this clonotype turned up many times. The chain couples TRBV5-1 to TRBJ2-1; D is possibly TRBD1 (6 bases). From germline, CDR1 is SGHRS and CDR2 YFSETQ. The V end was cut by 2 bases, the J end by 8 bases, with 11 bases between. The CDR3 spans 13 residues. This CDR3 is CASSFHRVDEQFF. CDR3 bases: TGCGCCAGCAGCTTTCACAGGGTCGATGAGCAGTTCTTC.

The sample holds a few counts of this clonotype. The genes are TRBV4-2 and TRBJ2-5; 7 bases fit TRBD2. Germline CDR1 LGHNA, CDR2 YNFKEQ. The CDR3 has 16 residues. The ends lost 0 bases at V and 8 bases at J; junction bases unmatched: 12. The CDR3 is CASSQDGTGGAGTQYF. CDR3 DNA sequence: TGTGCCAGCAGCCAAGATGGAACGGGAGGTGCCGGAACCCAGTACTTC.

The chain couples TRBV2 to TRBJ1-4, with D tentatively TRBD1 (5 bases). Germline assignment: CDR1 SNHLY and CDR2 FYNNEI. This CDR3 has 14 residues. V shed 6 bases and J shed 7 bases, with 15 bases lying between them. CDR3 residues: CASSARGNSEKLFF. Here the CDR3 DNA reads TGTGCCAGCAGCGCTAGGGGCAATAGTGAAAAACTGTTTTTT.